This T cell receptor (beta chain) was sequenced during a study of T cell responses to AZD1222 COVID-19 vaccine. Sequenced by immunoSEQ multiplex PCR; TCRdb stores in-frame clones only, minus some. The table lists approximately 150,000 clones, around 94% of them singletons. This CDR3 is 13 amino acids long. The V end was cut by 6 bases, the J end by 3 bases, with 9 bases between. The germline CDR1 and CDR2 sequences are MNHEY and SVGAGI. This specimen was peripheral blood, taken on day 0 of AZD1222 vaccination. The chain recombines TRBV6-5 with TRBJ1-5, with D hard to call. The TCR originated in an adult in good health. The CDR3 DNA sequence: TGTGCCAGCAGAAGGGATTTCAATCAGCCCCAGCATTTT. Translation gives CASRRDFNQPQHF.